The following is a TCR beta chain sequence with its context. These data belong to a study of blood T cell repertoires in COVID-19. Across the study: Acute-phase and convalescent COVID-19 samples originated in the United States, Italy and Spain. T cells, B-cell-depleted T cells, or PBMCs supplied cDNA or gDNA.

The table came from immunoSEQ multiplex PCR; TCRdb's copy has only in-frame clones and leaves some out. The table lists approximately 240,000 clones, 85% of them singletons, with around 6.5% in the top ten. Sample: peripheral blood. This sequence was found in a woman aged 60-70 years with active or convalescent COVID-19.

CDR3 nucleotides: TGTGCCAGCAGCCCGGGACAGGCCTTAGATAATTCACCCCTCCACTTT. It codes for CASSPGQALDNSPLHF. The chain couples TRBV21-1 to TRBJ1-6; TRBD1, the D gene given by the table, was not confirmed from the DNA. TRBV21-1 is a recognized pseudogene. The CDR3 totals 16 residues.